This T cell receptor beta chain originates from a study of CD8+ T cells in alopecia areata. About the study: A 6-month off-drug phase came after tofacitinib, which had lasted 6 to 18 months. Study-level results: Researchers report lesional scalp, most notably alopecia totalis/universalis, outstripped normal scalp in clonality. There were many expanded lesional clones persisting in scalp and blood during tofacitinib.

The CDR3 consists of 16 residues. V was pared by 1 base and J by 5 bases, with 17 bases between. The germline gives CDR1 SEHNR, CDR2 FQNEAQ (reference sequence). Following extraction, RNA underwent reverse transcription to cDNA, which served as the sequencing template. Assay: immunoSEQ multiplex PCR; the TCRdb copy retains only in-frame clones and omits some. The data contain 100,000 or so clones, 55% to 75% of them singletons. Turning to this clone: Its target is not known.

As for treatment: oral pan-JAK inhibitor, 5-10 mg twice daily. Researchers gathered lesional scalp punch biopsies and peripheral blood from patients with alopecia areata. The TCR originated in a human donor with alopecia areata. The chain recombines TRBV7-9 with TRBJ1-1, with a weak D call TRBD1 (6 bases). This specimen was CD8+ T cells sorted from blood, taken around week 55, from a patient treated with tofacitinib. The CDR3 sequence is CASSLDGSPTGTEAFF. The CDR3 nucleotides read TGTGCCAGCAGCTTAGACGGTTCTCCGACAGGAACTGAAGCTTTCTTT.